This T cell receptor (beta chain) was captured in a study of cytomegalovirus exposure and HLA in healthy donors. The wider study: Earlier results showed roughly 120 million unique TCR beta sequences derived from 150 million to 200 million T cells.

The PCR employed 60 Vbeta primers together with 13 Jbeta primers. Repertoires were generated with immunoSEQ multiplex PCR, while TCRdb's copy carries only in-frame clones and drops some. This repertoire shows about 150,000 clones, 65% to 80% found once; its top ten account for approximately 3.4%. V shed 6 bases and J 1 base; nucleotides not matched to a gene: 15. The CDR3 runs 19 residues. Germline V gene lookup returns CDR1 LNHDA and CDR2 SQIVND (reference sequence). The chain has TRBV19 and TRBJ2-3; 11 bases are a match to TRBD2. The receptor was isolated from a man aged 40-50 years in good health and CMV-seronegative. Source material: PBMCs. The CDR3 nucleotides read TGTGCCAGTAGCCCCCAAACTAGCGGGAGCCTCGGGGGCACAGATACGCAGTATTTT. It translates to CASSPQTSGSLGGTDTQYF.